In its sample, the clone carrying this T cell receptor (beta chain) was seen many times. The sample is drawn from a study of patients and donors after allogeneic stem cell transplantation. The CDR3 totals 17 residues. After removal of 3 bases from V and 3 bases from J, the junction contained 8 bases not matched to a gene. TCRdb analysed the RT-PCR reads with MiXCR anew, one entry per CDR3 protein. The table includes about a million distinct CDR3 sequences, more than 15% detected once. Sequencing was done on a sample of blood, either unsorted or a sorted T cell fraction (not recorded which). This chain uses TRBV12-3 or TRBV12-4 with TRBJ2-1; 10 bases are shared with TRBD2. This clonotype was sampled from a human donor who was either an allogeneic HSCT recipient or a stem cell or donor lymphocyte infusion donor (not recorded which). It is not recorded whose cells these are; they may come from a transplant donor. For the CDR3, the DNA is TGTGCCAGCAGTTTCGTCGCCAGCGGGAGGGACTACAATGAGCAGTTCTTC. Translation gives CASSFVASGRDYNEQFF.